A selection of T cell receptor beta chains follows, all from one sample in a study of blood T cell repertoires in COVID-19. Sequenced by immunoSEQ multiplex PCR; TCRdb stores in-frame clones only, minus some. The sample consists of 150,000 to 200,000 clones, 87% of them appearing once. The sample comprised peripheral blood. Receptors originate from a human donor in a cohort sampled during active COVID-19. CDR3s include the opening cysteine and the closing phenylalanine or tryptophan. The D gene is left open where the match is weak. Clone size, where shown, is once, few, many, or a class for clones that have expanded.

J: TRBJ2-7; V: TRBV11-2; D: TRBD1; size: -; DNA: TGTGCCAGCAGCTCCAGACAGGGTATCGTTTGGGAGCAGTACTTC; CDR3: CASSSRQGIVWEQYF
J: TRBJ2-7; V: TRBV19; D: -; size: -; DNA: TGTGCCAGTAGTATAGGATGGACGGGGACCTACGAGCAGTACTTC; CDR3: CASSIGWTGTYEQYF
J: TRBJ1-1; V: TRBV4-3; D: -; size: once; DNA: TGCGCCAGCAGCCAAGATTCAGGAGGGACTGAAGCTTTCTTT; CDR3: CASSQDSGGTEAFF
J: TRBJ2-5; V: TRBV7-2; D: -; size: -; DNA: TGTGCCAGCAGCTCTCTGCCGGGAGTCCAAGAGACCCAGTACTTC; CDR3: CASSSLPGVQETQYF
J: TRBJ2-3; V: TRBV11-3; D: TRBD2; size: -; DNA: TGTGCCAGCAGCCTCACCCAGGGACTAGCGGGATCCGATACGCAGTATTTT; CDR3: CASSLTQGLAGSDTQYF
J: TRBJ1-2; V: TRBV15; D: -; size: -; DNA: TGTGCCACCAGCAGAGTCGTGGGGGCGGTCCCTGATTTCGGCTACACCTTC; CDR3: CATSRVVGAVPDFGYTF
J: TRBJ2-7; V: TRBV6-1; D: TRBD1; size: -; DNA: TGTGCCAGCAGTGAAACCGGGACAGGGCTCGAGCAGTACTTC; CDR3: CASSETGTGLEQYF
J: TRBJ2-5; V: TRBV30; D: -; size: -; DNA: TGTGCCTGGACTAGCGCCGAGACCCAGTACTTC; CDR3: CAWTSAETQYF
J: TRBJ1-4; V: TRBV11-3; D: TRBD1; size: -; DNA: TGTGCCAGCGCCGACAGGGGTTCCGAAAAACTGTTTTTT; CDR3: CASADRGSEKLFF
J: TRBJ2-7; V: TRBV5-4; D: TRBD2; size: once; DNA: TGTGCCAGCAGCTTCGGGACTAGCGAGATCGAGCAGTACTTC; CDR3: CASSFGTSEIEQYF
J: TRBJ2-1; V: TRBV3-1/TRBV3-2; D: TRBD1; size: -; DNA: TGTGCCAGCAGCCAAGCGGACAGGGTCCCTGAGCAGTTCTTC; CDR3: CASSQADRVPEQFF
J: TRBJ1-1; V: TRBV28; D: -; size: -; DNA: TGTGCCAGCAGTTTACAGGTCACTTCGAACACTGAAGCTTTCTTT; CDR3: CASSLQVTSNTEAFF
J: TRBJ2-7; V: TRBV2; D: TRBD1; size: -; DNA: TGTGCCAGCAGTCCCGGGGACAGGGTGGTGGGAGAGCAGTACTTC; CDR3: CASSPGDRVVGEQYF
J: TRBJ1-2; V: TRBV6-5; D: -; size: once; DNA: TGTGCCAGCAGTTCTCCAACGGCTAACTATGGCTACACCTTC; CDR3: CASSSPTANYGYTF